One sample yielded the 5 T cell receptor beta chains listed below, sequenced in a study of Ad26.COV2.S vaccination and SARS-CoV-2 variants. The treatment is: roughly 18 received Ad26.COV2.S at low or high dose, single or two shots; roughly five received placebo; per-sample allocation not given. The study sampled participants on day 63 after the first vaccine or placebo injection. Produced via immunoSEQ multiplex PCR; TCRdb's table is partial and in-frame only. The sample shows over 400,000 clones, 85% to 90% of them seen only once. The sequencing used peripheral blood, collected in a trial of Ad26.COV2.S vaccine versus placebo. Receptor source: a person aged 18-60 years who received the Ad26.COV2.S COVID-19 vaccine or a placebo.

This chain joins TRBV6-6 and TRBJ1-5; no clear D. V was cut by 4 bases and J by 7 bases, with 14 bases left in between. Germline V gene data show CDR1 as MNHNY and CDR2 as SVGAGI (reference sequence). This CDR3 is 14 amino acids long. The CDR3 region has the DNA TGTGCCAGCAGTTCTAGGGTGGTAGACCAGCCCCAGCATTTT. As protein: CASSSRVVDQPQHF.

The chain joins TRBV5-1 to TRBJ2-5, with D hard to call. V was pared by 0 bases and J by 3 bases, with 9 bases between. The germline V gene has CDR1 SGHRS and CDR2 YFSETQ. The CDR3 is made up of 14 amino acids. The CDR3 DNA reads TGCGCCAGCAGCTTGGGGTCCCGGGAAGAGACCCAGTACTTC. Translated, it gives CASSLGSREETQYF.

The CDR3 DNA reads as TGTGCCAGCAGCCGAGACGTAGACTATGGCTACACCTTC. Translated: CASSRDVDYGYTF. This chain joins TRBV14 and TRBJ1-2, with unresolved D. Germline V lookup: CDR1 SGHDN, CDR2 FVKESK. Between the trimmed V and J ends, which lost 4 bases and 3 bases, there was a span of 9 bases. This CDR3 is built from 13 residues. The whole variable domain, remainder taken from reference TRBV14 and TRBJ1-2, is EAGVTQFPSHSVIEKGQTVTLRCDPISGHDNLYWYRRVMGKEIKFLLHFVKESKQDESGMPNNRFLAERTGGTYSTLKVQPAELEDSGVYFCASSRDVDYGYTFGSGTRLTVV.

The rearrangement uses TRBV5-8 and TRBJ1-1; no reliable D call. Germline V lookup: CDR1 SGHTS, CDR2 YDEGEE. The V gene lost 1 base and the J gene lost 4 bases, with 14 bases spanning the gap. The CDR3 has 15 residues. The CDR3 bases are TGTGCCAGCAGCTTGAAATCACATCTCTCCACTGAAGCTTTCTTT. As protein: CASSLKSHLSTEAFF.

J is TRBJ1-2 and V is TRBV6-5; D is ambiguous. This CDR3 has 13 residues. V lost 5 bases and J 1 base, leaving 8 bases between the germline ends. In germline, CDR1 is MNHEY, CDR2 SVGAGI. The CDR3 coding sequence is TGTGCCAGCAGTACCGGCGTTAACTATGGCTACACCTTC. It translates to CASSTGVNYGYTF.